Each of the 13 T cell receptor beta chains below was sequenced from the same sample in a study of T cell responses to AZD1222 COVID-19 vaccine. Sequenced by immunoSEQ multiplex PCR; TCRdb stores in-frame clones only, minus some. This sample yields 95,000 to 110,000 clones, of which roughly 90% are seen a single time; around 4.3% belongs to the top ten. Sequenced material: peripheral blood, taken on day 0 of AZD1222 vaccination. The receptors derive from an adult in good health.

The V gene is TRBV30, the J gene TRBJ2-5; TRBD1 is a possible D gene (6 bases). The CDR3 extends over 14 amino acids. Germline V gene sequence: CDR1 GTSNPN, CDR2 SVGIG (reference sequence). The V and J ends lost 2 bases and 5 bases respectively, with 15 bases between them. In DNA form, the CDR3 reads TGTGCCTGGAGTCGTGGGCAGGGGTGGGAGACCCAGTACTTC. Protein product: CAWSRGQGWETQYF. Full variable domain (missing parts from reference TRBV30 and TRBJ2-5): SQTIHQWPATLVQPVGSPLSLECTVEGTSNPNLYWYRQAAGRGLQLLFYSVGIGQISSEVPQNLSASRPQDRQFILSSKKLLLSDSGFYLCAWSRGQGWETQYFGPGTRLLVL.

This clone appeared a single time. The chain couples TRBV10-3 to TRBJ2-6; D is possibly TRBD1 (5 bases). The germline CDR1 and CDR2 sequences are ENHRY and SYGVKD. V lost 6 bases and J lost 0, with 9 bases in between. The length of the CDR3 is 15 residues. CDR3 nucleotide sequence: TGTGCCATCAGCAGCAGGGACTCTGGGGCCAACGTCCTGACTTTC. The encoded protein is CAISSRDSGANVLTF.

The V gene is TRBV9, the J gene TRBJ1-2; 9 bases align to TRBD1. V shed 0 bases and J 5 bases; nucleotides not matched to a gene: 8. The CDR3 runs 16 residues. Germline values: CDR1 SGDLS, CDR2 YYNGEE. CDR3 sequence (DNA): TGTGCCAGCAGCGTAGGGGTACAGGGGGCTTGGTATGGCTACACCTTC. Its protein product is CASSVGVQGAWYGYTF.

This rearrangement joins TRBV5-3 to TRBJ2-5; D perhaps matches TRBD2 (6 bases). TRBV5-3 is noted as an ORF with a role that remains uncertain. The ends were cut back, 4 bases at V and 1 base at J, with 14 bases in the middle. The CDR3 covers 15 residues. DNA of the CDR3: TGTGCCAGAAGCGACGGGCGGGGCCCCCAAGAGACCCAGTACTTC. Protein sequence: CARSDGRGPQETQYF.

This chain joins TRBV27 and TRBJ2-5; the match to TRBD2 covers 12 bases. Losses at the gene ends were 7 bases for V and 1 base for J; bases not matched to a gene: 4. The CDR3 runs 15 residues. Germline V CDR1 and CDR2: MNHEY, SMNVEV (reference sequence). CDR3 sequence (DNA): TGTGCCAGCATTAAGACTAGCGGGGGCCAAGAGACCCAGTACTTC. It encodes CASIKTSGGQETQYF.

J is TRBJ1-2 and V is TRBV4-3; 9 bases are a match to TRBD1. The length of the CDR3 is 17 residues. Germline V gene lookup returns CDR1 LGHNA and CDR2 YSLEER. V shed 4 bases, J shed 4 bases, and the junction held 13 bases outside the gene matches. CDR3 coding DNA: TGCGCCAGCAGCCTTTCGGACAGGGGAACGTTTACCTATGGCTACACCTTC. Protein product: CASSLSDRGTFTYGYTF.

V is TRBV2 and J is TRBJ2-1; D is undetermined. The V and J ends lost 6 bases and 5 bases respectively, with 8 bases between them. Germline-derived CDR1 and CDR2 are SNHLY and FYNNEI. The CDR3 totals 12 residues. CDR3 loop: CASRAQNNEQFF. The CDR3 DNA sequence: TGTGCCAGCAGGGCTCAAAACAATGAGCAGTTCTTC.

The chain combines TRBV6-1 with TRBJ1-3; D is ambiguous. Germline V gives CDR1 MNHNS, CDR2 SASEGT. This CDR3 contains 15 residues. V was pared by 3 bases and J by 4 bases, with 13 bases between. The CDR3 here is CASSDLGGLGNTIYF. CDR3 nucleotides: TGTGCCAGCAGTGATTTGGGTGGACTGGGAAACACCATATATTTT.

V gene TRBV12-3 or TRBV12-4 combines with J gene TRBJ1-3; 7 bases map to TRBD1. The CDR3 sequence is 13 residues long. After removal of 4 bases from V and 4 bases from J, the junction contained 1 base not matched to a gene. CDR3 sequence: CASSSQGGNTIYF. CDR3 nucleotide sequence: TGTGCCAGCAGTTCACAGGGGGGAAACACCATATATTTT.

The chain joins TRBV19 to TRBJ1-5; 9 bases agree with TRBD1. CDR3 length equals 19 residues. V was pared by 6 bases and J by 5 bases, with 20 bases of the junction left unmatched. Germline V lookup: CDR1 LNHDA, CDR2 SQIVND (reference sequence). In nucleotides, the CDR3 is TGTGCCAGTAGCGCGCCGAAAGGATGGGGGGACAGGGCGGATCAGCCCCAGCATTTT. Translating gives CASSAPKGWGDRADQPQHF.

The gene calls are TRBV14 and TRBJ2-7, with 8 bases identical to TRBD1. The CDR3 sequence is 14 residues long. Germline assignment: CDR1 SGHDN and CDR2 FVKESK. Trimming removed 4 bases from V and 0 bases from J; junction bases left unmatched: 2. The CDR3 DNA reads TGTGCCAGCAGCCCGGACAGGGTCTCCTACGAGCAGTACTTC. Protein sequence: CASSPDRVSYEQYF.

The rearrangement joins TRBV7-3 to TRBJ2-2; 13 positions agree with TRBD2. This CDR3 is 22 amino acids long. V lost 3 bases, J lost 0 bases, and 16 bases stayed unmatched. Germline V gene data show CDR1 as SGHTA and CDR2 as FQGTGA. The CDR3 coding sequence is TGTGCCAGCAGCTTTTCCTTACTACTAGCGGGAGGGCCTGAGGCGAACACCGGGGAGCTGTTTTTT. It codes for CASSFSLLLAGGPEANTGELFF.

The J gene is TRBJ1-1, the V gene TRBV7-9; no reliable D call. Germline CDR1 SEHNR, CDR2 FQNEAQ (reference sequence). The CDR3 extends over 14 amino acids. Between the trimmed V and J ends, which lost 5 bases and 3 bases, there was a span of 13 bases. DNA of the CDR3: TGTGCCAGCAGCAGTACACGGTTGGACACTGAAGCTTTCTTT. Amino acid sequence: CASSSTRLDTEAFF.